Below, 9 T cell receptor beta chains from the same sample are listed, as sequenced in a study of T cell repertoires in cytomegalovirus infection. TCRdb reanalysed the reads using MiXCR and keeps one entry per CDR3 protein. This sample has tens of thousands of distinct CDR3 sequences, with around 21% found just once. Which antigens these TCRs recognize remains unknown. The starting material was CD8+ T cells from cultured PBMCs, obtained from culture after CMV antigen stimulation. The receptor set was obtained from a human donor in good health (CMV status not recorded). Some clones in this sample may be carry-over from other donors' samples.

The chain employs TRBV27 and TRBJ1-4; 7 bases map to TRBD1. The CDR3 contains 15 residues. J gave up 1 base and V 5 bases, and 4 bases lay outside the gene matches. The germline V gene encodes CDR1 MNHEY and CDR2 SMNVEV (reference sequence). CDR3 coding DNA: TGTGCCAGCAGTCGAAGGGACAGAACTAATGAAAAACTGTTTTTT. It codes for CASSRRDRTNEKLFF.

This clonotype was seen only a few times. The chain recombines TRBV7-9 with TRBJ2-1; D might be TRBD2 (6 bases). V lost 7 bases, J lost 0 bases, and 16 bases lay in between. CDR1 is SEHNR and CDR2 is FQNEAQ in the germline V gene (reference sequence). The CDR3 contains 16 residues. The CDR3 reads CASNPAGRGSYNEQFF. The CDR3 DNA is TGTGCCAGCAACCCTGCGGGACGCGGCTCCTACAATGAGCAGTTCTTC.

J is TRBJ2-3 and V is TRBV7-9; D perhaps matches TRBD1 (6 bases). Deletions cut 6 bases from V and 5 bases from J, with 15 bases between. The CDR3 is made up of 14 amino acids. The germline CDR1 and CDR2 sequences are SEHNR and FQNEAQ (reference sequence). The CDR3 loop is CASRGAGIQDTQYF. As DNA, the CDR3 is TGTGCCAGCAGGGGGGCAGGGATACAAGATACGCAGTATTTT.

This chain uses TRBV27 with TRBJ2-1; TRBD1 is a possible D gene (6 bases). Deletions cut 5 bases from V and 8 bases from J, with 10 bases between. Germline CDR1 reads MNHEY; CDR2 reads SMNVEV (reference sequence). This CDR3 is 12 amino acids long. Here the CDR3 reads CASSQGHDEQFF. The DNA of the CDR3 is TGTGCCAGCAGTCAGGGGCATGATGAGCAGTTCTTC.

Many counts were recorded for this clonotype. This chain joins TRBV4-1 and TRBJ2-5; TRBD1 or TRBD2 may be the D gene (6 bases each). Germline lookup yields CDR1 MGHRA and CDR2 YSYEKL. CDR3 length: 15 amino acids. The V and J ends lost 4 bases and 4 bases respectively, with 16 bases between them. The CDR3 loop reads CASSLLPGAGETQYF. The CDR3 bases are TGCGCCAGCAGCCTCCTCCCGGGGGCAGGAGAGACCCAGTACTTC.

V usage is TRBV6-2 or TRBV6-3 and J usage is TRBJ1-1; 9 nucleotides match TRBD1. The junction had 17 bases not matched to a gene; V was cut back by 6 bases and J by 3 bases. Germline values: CDR1 MNHEY, CDR2 SVGEGT. The CDR3 length is 18 residues. For the CDR3, the DNA is TGTGCCAGCAGACCACCGGGACAGGGAACTCCGTGGGACACTGAAGCTTTCTTT. It is translated as CASRPPGQGTPWDTEAFF.

The gene calls are TRBV7-2 and TRBJ2-1; 10 bases fit TRBD2. Germline V gene sequence: CDR1 SGHTA, CDR2 FQGNSA. Trimming removed 5 bases from V and 4 bases from J; junction bases left unmatched: 11. The CDR3 is made up of 17 amino acids. The CDR3 protein is CASSPRGSGGTYNEQFF. DNA of the CDR3: TGTGCCAGCAGCCCTAGAGGTAGCGGGGGGACTTACAATGAGCAGTTCTTC.

The V gene is TRBV7-2, the J gene TRBJ1-5; D gene uncertain. V dropped 2 bases and J dropped 0 bases, with 14 bases sitting between them. Germline V lookup: CDR1 SGHTA, CDR2 FQGNSA. The CDR3 has 17 amino acids. CDR3 nucleotide sequence: TGTGCCAGCAGCTTATACACTCTGCGTAATAGCAATCAGCCCCAGCATTTT. Its translation: CASSLYTLRNSNQPQHF.

The chain has TRBV7-2 and TRBJ1-5, with TRBD1 identical over 9 bases. The CDR3 totals 15 residues. The germline CDR1 and CDR2 sequences are SGHTA and FQGNSA. With V trimmed by 3 bases and J by 5 bases, 5 bases remained unmatched. CDR3 loop: CASSLTGGDHQPQHF. In DNA, the CDR3 is TGTGCCAGCAGCTTGACAGGGGGTGATCATCAGCCCCAGCATTTT.